One T cell receptor beta chain is described in this entry. V lost 3 bases and J 5 bases, leaving 18 bases between the germline ends. The CDR3 spans 15 residues. Germline lookup yields CDR1 SGDLS and CDR2 YYNGEE. This record comes from a study of control samples from healthy donors and cancer patients. Clones were sequenced by immunoSEQ multiplex PCR, and TCRdb holds only the in-frame ones, with some missing. The repertoire holds about 34,000 clones, with roughly nine tenths as singletons. The chain recombines TRBV9 with TRBJ2-7; possible D gene TRBD2, 5 bases. This sequence was found in a woman aged 40 to 49 with lung cancer. Source material: PBMCs. CDR3 region: CASSARLTGKDEQYF. Written as DNA, the CDR3 is TGTGCCAGCAGCGCCCGGTTAACGGGGAAGGACGAGCAGTACTTC.